This T cell receptor (beta chain) was found in a study of blood T cell repertoires in COVID-19. Study information: Acute-phase and convalescent COVID-19 samples originated in the United States, Italy and Spain. Sources were T cells, B-cell-depleted T cells, or PBMCs; the material itself was cDNA or gDNA.

The V gene end was trimmed by 5 bases and the J gene end by 2 bases; junction bases not matched to a gene: 10. The CDR3 consists of 17 residues. The V gene's germline CDR1 is SGHTA and CDR2 FQGNSA. As handled by the study authors: Counts of nucleated cells, estimated from reference gene primer amplification, were obtained. TCRdb's copy holds only in-frame clones and misses some; the assay was immunoSEQ multiplex PCR. V and J calls and clone size follow that table, whereas D and trimming were derived from the DNA. The sample has approximately 12,000 clones, roughly 91% seen once. The material sequenced was peripheral blood. The TCR sequence derives from a woman in her 70s with active COVID-19. The genes are TRBV7-2 and TRBJ2-3, with 10 bases identical to TRBD2. CDR3 nucleotides: TGTGCCAGCAGCCCCTCGAGCGGGAGGGGAACCACAGATACGCAGTATTTT. Amino acid sequence: CASSPSSGRGTTDTQYF.